One T cell receptor (beta chain) is described in this entry. Its antigen is undetermined. TCRdb analysed the PCR reads with MiXCR anew, one entry per CDR3 protein. The sample has tens of thousands of distinct CDR3 sequences, 50% seen once. The CDR3 has 16 amino acids. The V end was cut by 4 bases, the J end by 0 bases, with 15 bases between. Germline lookup yields CDR1 SEHNR and CDR2 FQNEAQ (reference sequence). As for time point: late sampling 161 to 241 days after vaccination in three convalescent patients. These data originate in a study of vaccination and CD4 T cells after COVID-19. Regarding the study as a whole: Counts of SARS-CoV-2-reactive clonotypes had a median that went from roughly 21 to 40, a nonsignificant change.

The sample consisted of CD4+ T cells from blood, taken about 7 months after SARS-CoV-2 vaccination. V usage is TRBV7-9 and J usage is TRBJ2-5; the D gene is possibly TRBD1 (6 bases). This clonotype was obtained from a human donor who had recovered from COVID-19. DNA for the CDR3: TGTGCCAGCAGCTCCCGGGACACCCGGTACCAAGAGACCCAGTACTTC. Encoded protein: CASSSRDTRYQETQYF.